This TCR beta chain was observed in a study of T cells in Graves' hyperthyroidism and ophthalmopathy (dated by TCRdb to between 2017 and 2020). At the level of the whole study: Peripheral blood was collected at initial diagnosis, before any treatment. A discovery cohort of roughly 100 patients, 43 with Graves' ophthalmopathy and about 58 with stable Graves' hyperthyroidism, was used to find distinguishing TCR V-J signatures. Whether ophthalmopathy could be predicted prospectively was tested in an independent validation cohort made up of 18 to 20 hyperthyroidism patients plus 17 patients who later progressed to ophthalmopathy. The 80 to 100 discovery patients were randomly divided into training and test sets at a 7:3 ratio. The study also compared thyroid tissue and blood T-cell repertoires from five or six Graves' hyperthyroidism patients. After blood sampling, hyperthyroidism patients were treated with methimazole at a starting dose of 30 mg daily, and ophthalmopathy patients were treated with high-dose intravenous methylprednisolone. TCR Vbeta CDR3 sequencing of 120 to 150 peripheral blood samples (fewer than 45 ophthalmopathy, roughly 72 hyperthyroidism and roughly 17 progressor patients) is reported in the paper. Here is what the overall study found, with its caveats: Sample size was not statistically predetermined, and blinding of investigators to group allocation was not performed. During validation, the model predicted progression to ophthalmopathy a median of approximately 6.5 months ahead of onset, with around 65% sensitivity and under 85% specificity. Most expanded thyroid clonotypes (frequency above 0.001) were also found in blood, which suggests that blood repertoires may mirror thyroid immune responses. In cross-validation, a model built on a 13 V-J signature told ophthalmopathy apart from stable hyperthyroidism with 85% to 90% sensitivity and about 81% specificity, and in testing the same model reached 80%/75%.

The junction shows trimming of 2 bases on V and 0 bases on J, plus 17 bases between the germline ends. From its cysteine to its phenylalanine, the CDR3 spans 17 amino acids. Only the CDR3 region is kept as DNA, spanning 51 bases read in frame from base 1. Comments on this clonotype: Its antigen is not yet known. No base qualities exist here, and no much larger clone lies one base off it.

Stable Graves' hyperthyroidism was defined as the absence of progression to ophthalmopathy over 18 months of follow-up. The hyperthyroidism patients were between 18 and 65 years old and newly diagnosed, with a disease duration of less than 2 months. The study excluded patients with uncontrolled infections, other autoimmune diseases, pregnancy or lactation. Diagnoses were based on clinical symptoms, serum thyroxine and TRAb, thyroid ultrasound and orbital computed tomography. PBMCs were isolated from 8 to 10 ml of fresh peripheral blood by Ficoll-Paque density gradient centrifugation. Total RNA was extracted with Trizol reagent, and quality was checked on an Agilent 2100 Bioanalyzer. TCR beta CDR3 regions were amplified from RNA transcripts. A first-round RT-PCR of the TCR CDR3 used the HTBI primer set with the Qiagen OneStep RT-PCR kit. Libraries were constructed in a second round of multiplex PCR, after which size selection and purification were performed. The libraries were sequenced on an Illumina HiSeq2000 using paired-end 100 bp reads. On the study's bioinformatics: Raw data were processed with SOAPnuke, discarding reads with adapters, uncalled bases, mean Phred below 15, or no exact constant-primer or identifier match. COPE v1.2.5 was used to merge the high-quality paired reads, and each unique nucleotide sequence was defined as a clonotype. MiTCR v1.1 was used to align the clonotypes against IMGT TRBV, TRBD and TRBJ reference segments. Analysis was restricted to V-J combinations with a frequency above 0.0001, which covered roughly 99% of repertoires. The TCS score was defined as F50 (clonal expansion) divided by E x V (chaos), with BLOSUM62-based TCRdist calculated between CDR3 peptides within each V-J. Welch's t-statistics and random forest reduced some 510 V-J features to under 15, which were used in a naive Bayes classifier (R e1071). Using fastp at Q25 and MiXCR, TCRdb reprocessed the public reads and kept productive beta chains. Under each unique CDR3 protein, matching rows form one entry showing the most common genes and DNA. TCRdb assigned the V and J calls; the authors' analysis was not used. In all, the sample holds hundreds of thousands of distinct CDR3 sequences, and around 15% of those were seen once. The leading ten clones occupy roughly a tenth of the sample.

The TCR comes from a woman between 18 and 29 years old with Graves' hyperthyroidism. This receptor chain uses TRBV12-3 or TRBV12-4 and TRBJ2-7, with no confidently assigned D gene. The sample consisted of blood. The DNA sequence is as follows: TGTGCCAGCAGTTTACGTGTAGGAGCTACAAGCTCCTACGAGCAGTACTTC. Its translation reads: CASSLRVGATSSYEQYF.